This T cell receptor (beta chain) was sequenced during a study of cytomegalovirus exposure and HLA in healthy donors (TCRdb year 2017). Describing the broader study: According to an earlier analysis of 587 of the donors, 150 million to 200 million T cells yielded roughly 110 million unique TCR beta sequences and roughly 280 Gb of sequence data. Approximately 300 gigabases of sequencing data and 75 million to 85 million unique TCR sequences made up an early release that covered fewer than 650 HLA-typed donors. The genetic ancestry cluster associated with self-reported Caucasian donors included 81% of the roughly 400 genotyped donors. The study was designed to test whether signatures of past pathogen exposure could be identified by cataloging public T cell receptors. Using immunosequencing, the study profiled T cell repertoires from roughly 650 subjects and related those repertoires to cytomegalovirus serostatus. A separate validation cohort of some 130 different subjects was used in addition to the approximately 700-subject first cohort. To predict cytomegalovirus infection status, the study brought together high-throughput TCR immunosequencing, statistical association of individual TCRs with disease status, and machine learning. A later analysis re-examined previously published TCR beta repertoires from just over 650 donors and added high-resolution HLA genotyping to investigate patterns of TCR occurrence. Rather than drawing on any new phenotypic data, the later analysis identified candidate immune exposures from TCR beta sequences and the way those sequences occurred across donors. An earlier analysis of approximately 500 of the donors applied high-throughput TCR beta sequencing to assess whether each TCR beta V gene segment acted as functional or pseudogenic. Donor age, sex, ethnicity and CMV serostatus were compiled alongside the repertoire data. In a later genetic analysis, genome-wide SNP genotypes for about 65% of the roughly 670 donors were used, and that subset was treated as a discovery cohort. All discovery cohort repertoires had been generated on a single sequencing platform. HLA typing included class I and class II loci at four-digit resolution. The number of typed donors differed by locus: about 620-630 for A, B, C, DRB1 and DQB1; some 500 for DQA1; 606 for DPA1; and roughly 470 for DPB1. About 5 DR-DQ haplotypes were handled as single units for association and clustering, since linkage in the cohort was strong. On average, roughly 250,000 unique TCR beta nucleotide sequences were sequenced per donor among 350 to 400 genotyped donors of the cohort, with approximately 18% of those sequences being non-productive. General study outcomes and caveats: In a later analysis, HLA-associated TCR beta chains showed more clonal expansion and lower generation probabilities than non-associated chains that were equally common. Across donors, most TCR sequences were observed very rarely, whereas some public TCRs were present in many individuals. According to a later genetic analysis, donors in an Asian-associated ancestry cluster had fewer N-insertions in productive TCRs than the approximately 700-donor mean. In a later analysis, most CMV-associated TCR beta chains were found to appear HLA-restricted, with HLA associations seemingly driven largely by CMV exposure. Because HLA typing was missing for some donors at each locus, association tests included only the typed subset. Roughly uniform sequencing depth across donors was assumed in presence/absence analyses, although this assumption may not hold. Immune exposure information for the cohort was limited to CMV serostatus. The sequencing pipeline was judged likely to have produced a cluster of highly shared sequence variants as a technical artifact. Only TCR beta chains were sequenced in this cohort, and the absence of alpha or paired-chain data limited detectable features. A further reported finding was that TCR beta sequences accurately predicted the HLA-A and HLA-B alleles for most subjects in the first cohort. Strong co-occurrence of HLA alleles, especially DR and DQ, made assigning TCR associations to individual alleles difficult. In a later genetic analysis, a missense DCLRE1C variant was associated with V-gene and J-gene trimming of TCR beta chains, and the association was replicated in an independent cohort. Because counts were too low, seventeen rarely observed V segments, including chromosome 9 orphons, were left out of the earlier analysis of 587 of the donors. In an earlier analysis of some 500 of the donors, most TCR beta V segments appeared in productive rearrangements about 87% or about 30% of the time, broadly matching IMGT annotations. A later analysis found that TCR association rates varied across HLA loci, with DRB1 alleles showing the most associated TCRs and HLA-C alleles the fewest. Linkage disequilibrium might explain the correlated functional status among segregating V segments, but an unknown experimental factor could not be excluded. A later analysis associated around 16,000 TCR beta sequences with specific HLA alleles at a false discovery rate of 0.05. Three of the identified cytomegalovirus-associated TCR beta chains were confirmed in vitro to be specific for cytomegalovirus antigens. The study listed approximately 150 TCR beta chains as associated with cytomegalovirus. The authors suggested that the approach could potentially be generalized to other disease states and immunological phenotypes. Because the 87-base-pair reads could not distinguish some IMGT-functional V segments, including TRBV6-2 and TRBV6-3, those segments were excluded. In both the original and validation cohorts, the classifier was reported to diagnose cytomegalovirus status with high specificity and sensitivity. In a later analysis, several top co-occurrence clusters were reported to appear linked to parvovirus B19, influenza, CMV and Epstein-Barr virus.

CDR1 SEHNR and CDR2 FQNEAQ were looked up in the germline V gene (reference sequence). The CDR3, from cysteine to phenylalanine, totals 16 residues. The retained sequence is limited to the CDR3, 48 bases, with the frame set at the first base. Clipping removes 1 base from V and 7 bases from J, with 8 as the unmatched junction base count. About this clone: Its binding antigen is unknown. No much larger clone is present one base from it, and per-base qualities are unavailable.

The cohort comprised fewer than 750 healthy bone marrow donors. Cohort members were all nominally healthy when sampled, although unrecorded immune exposures were likely present. The donor was CMV seropositive and was included in the group of 250 to 300 seropositive cohort members. Each donor provided a peripheral blood sample, and peripheral blood mononuclear cells were used for TCR beta sequencing. Genomic DNA extraction from the blood cell samples was performed with the Qiagen DNeasy Blood Extraction Kit. Library construction relied on the immunoSEQ multiplex PCR assay. A mixture of 60 forward primers for TCR Vbeta segments and 13 reverse primers for TCR Jbeta segments was used in the multiplex PCR. A multiplex PCR assay on genomic DNA amplified the CDR3 region of rearranged TCR beta genes. Amplified TCR beta libraries were sequenced as 87-base-pair reads on the Illumina HiSeq System. As for the authors' bioinformatics: A later analysis tallied tens of millions of unique TCR beta chains across the approximately 670 repertoires, and some 10 million of those chains were shared by two or more donors. Raw reads were error-corrected and collapsed into unique sequences by a nearest-neighbor algorithm in which closely related sequences were merged to remove PCR and sequencing errors. CDR3 sequences were aligned to IMGT reference sequences to assign V, D and J gene segments. For a sequence to be retained, a match of at least six nucleotides to both a V gene segment and a J gene segment was required. Rearrangements were classified as productive when the CDR3 lacked stop codons and remained in frame with V and J, and all other rearrangements were classified as non-productive. CDR3 was defined according to IMGT convention as the region running from the second conserved V-encoded cysteine to the conserved J-encoded phenylalanine. Sequences without an unambiguous match to a single V gene segment were excluded from the earlier analysis of about 630 of the donors. In an earlier analysis of approximately 590 of the donors, a V segment was called functional when productive rearrangements were above 56.7%, and segregating when the standard deviation between donors exceeded 5%. A statistical classification framework was built for diagnosing cytomegalovirus status from the catalog of TCR beta chain sequences. In a later analysis, TCR nucleotide sequences were compared against IMGT/GENE-DB human TR gene sequences so that V and J genes could be assigned. The TCRdist pipeline was used in a later analysis to assign CDR3 sequences and most-parsimonious VDJ recombination scenarios. In a later analysis, each TCR beta chain was defined by its CDR3 amino acid sequence together with its V-gene family, and reads without a unique V-gene family were excluded. As a way to deal with suspected cross-contamination and a sequencing artifact, a later analysis dropped 450 to 700 nucleotide sequences that were highly shared and had low generation probability. For each public chain, a later analysis derived a clonal expansion index from normalized ranks of inferred template counts within each repertoire. A later analysis computed generation probabilities with a VDJ recombination model fitted to out-of-frame rearrangements, and checked the results against IGoR. A later analysis scored TCR-TCR, TCR-HLA and TCR-CMV co-occurrence with hypergeometric tests, applying a repertoire-size bias correction to TCR pairs. To estimate false discovery rates, a later analysis permuted the HLA or CMV assignments 20 times. In a later analysis, co-occurring TCRs were grouped using DBSCAN, and TCRdist sequence similarity was added for clustering within HLA-allele-positive subsets. Co-occurrence clustering excluded repertoires with fewer than 30,000 or more than 120,000 public chains, plus five with anomalous nucleotide sharing. As stored in TCRdb, this immuneACCESS dataset retains in-frame rearrangements with V and J assigned. A fraction of the clones does not appear; measured against another copy, unresolved V genes explain less than half of the discrepancy, and the remainder lacks a known reason. D and trimming were read from the DNA, whereas the V and J calls and clone size are those reported in that table. In all, the sample holds approximately 100,000 clones, and over 65% of those were seen once. Over 5% of the sample comes from the top ten.

The sequence joins TRBV7-9 to TRBJ2-2; the junction holds 8 bases that match TRBD1. The receptor comes from a female donor in good health and CMV-seropositive. The sample comprised PBMCs. In nucleotide form, the sequence is TGTGCCAGCAGCTTAGTGGCAGGGGGCGTCGTCGGGGAGCTGTTTTTT. The encoded protein is CASSLVAGGVVGELFF.